The 13 T cell receptor beta chains reported below all come from one sample, sequenced in a study of regulatory T cells in long-lasting Graves disease. Time point reported: newly diagnosed GD, antithyroid drugs for less than 3 months. With RNA extracted from PBMCs as input, the TCR library was made. Arm-PCR of CDR3 regions and iRepertoire HTBI primers were used to build TCR beta libraries. TCRdb analysed the multiplex PCR reads with MiXCR anew, one entry per CDR3 protein. The data hold some 460,000 distinct CDR3 sequences, with 15% to 20% observed a single time. A further study also used this sample, focusing on T cells in Graves' hyperthyroidism and ophthalmopathy.

Material: peripheral blood mononuclear cells (PBMCs), obtained at new diagnosis, from a patient treated with antithyroid drugs. The receptors derive from a man aged 40-50 years with Graves disease.

At least ten counts were recorded for this clonotype. The rearrangement joins TRBV5-1 to TRBJ2-1; the D call may be TRBD1 or TRBD2 (6 bases each). Trimming left V 1 base short and J 4 bases short, with 15 bases between. There are 16 residues in the CDR3. Germline CDR1 reads SGHRS; CDR2 reads YFSETQ. CDR3 amino acids: CASSLSLARGYNEQFF. CDR3 DNA sequence: TGCGCCAGCAGCTTGAGCCTAGCGAGGGGGTACAATGAGCAGTTCTTC.

This clonotype appeared many times. The CDR3 DNA follows: TGTGCCAGCAGACCCGGGACGCCCTACCAGCATTTT. It yields the protein CASRPGTPYQHF. The chain joins TRBV28 to TRBJ1-5, with D tentatively TRBD1 (5 bases). The CDR3 sequence is 12 residues long. Germline values: CDR1 MDHEN, CDR2 SYDVKM. V shed 6 bases and J shed 12 bases, with 15 bases lying between them.

This clonotype was observed a handful of times. The chain employs TRBV24-1 and TRBJ2-1; D call uncertain. The germline V and J ends were trimmed by 4 bases and 6 bases, with 6 bases remaining between them. This CDR3 has 12 residues. Germline V lookup: CDR1 KGHDR, CDR2 SFDVKD. The CDR3, as DNA: TGTGCCACCAGTGACCCGGGCAATGAGCAGTTCTTC. Translation: CATSDPGNEQFF.

V is TRBV10-1 and J is TRBJ2-1; 8 positions match TRBD2. The CDR3 loop spans 15 amino acids. With 2 bases clipped from V and 7 bases from J, the junction kept 7 bases outside the gene matches. Germline V gene lookup returns CDR1 WNHNN and CDR2 SYGVQD (reference sequence). CDR3 DNA sequence: TGCGCCAGCAGTGAGGGAGCGGGAGCTAGTAATGAGCAGTTCTTC. Its protein product is CASSEGAGASNEQFF.

This clonotype was picked up many times. This chain uses TRBV27 with TRBJ2-1; 10 bases match TRBD1. The CDR3 sequence is 15 residues long. With V trimmed by 6 bases and J by 6 bases, 8 bases remained unmatched. Germline V gives CDR1 MNHEY, CDR2 SMNVEV (reference sequence). The CDR3, as DNA: TGTGCCAGCAGCCTGACCCGGACAGGGGGCAATGAGCAGTTCTTC. The encoded protein is CASSLTRTGGNEQFF.

As DNA, the CDR3 is TGTGCCAGCAGCCAAGAGGCGGGAGGGCCCCATGAGCAGTTCTTC. Translating gives CASSQEAGGPHEQFF. The J gene is TRBJ2-1, the V gene TRBV3-1; 9 bases are a match to TRBD2. The CDR3 covers 15 residues. CDR1 and CDR2 (germline): LGHDT, YNNKEL (reference sequence). V shed 0 bases and J 8 bases; nucleotides not matched to a gene: 5.

This clonotype was seen many times. The chain employs TRBV5-1 and TRBJ2-1, with D hard to call. V was trimmed by 5 bases and J by 4 bases, leaving 13 bases between them. From germline, CDR1 is SGHRS and CDR2 YFSETQ. The CDR3 is made up of 14 amino acids. The CDR3, as DNA: TGCGCCAGCAGGAGAGAACTCACTTACAATGAGCAGTTCTTC. Protein sequence: CASRRELTYNEQFF.

This clonotype was picked up many times. V is TRBV20-1 and J is TRBJ2-1, with 11 bases fitting TRBD2. The CDR3 covers 15 residues. V shed 6 bases and J 12 bases; nucleotides not matched to a gene: 16. Germline values: CDR1 DFQATT, CDR2 SNEGSKA (reference sequence). CDR3 sequence: CSAINLPSGGWGQFF. The DNA of the CDR3 is TGCAGTGCCATCAACTTGCCTAGCGGGGGGTGGGGGCAGTTCTTC.

The rearrangement joins TRBV7-9 to TRBJ2-3; 11 bases fit TRBD2. The CDR3 extends over 16 amino acids. Looked up from germline, CDR1 is SEHNR and CDR2 is FQNEAQ (reference sequence). V shed 6 bases and J 0 bases; nucleotides not matched to a gene: 5. The CDR3 nucleotides are TGTGCCAGCAGACCCGGGACTAGCGGTAGCACAGATACGCAGTATTTT. Residues: CASRPGTSGSTDTQYF. The complete variable domain, with remaining parts taken from reference TRBV7-9 and TRBJ2-3, reads DTGVSQNPRHKITKRGQNVTFRCDPISEHNRLYWYRQTLGQGPEFLTYFQNEAQLEKSRLLSDRFSAERPKGSFSTLEIQRTEQGDSAMYLCASRPGTSGSTDTQYFGPGTRLTVL.

This clonotype was seen ten or more times. The rearrangement joins TRBV28 to TRBJ2-5; D might be TRBD2 (5 bases). The CDR3 extends over 13 amino acids. V shed 6 bases and J shed 4 bases, with 12 bases lying between them. Germline V gives CDR1 MDHEN, CDR2 SYDVKM. CDR3: CASSLSGRETQYF. CDR3 coding DNA: TGTGCCAGCAGCCTCTCGGGGAGAGAGACCCAGTACTTC. Supplemented by reference TRBV28 and TRBJ2-5, the full variable domain reads DVKVTQSSRYLVKRTGEKVFLECVQDMDHENMFWYRQDPGLGLRLIYFSYDVKMKEKGDIPEGYSVSREKKERFSLILESASTNQTSMYLCASSLSGRETQYFGPGTRLLVL.

A word on this clonotype: This likely stems from a read error, as it lies one base from a far larger clone. The V gene is TRBV7-3, the J gene TRBJ2-1, with TRBD2 matching over 9 bases. Germline loops: CDR1 SGHTA, CDR2 FQGTGA. The CDR3 length is 18 residues. CDR3 protein: CASSFRPFAGGPRETQCF. The CDR3 DNA reads TGTGCCAGCAGCTTCCGGCCTTTTGCGGGAGGGCCCAGGGAGACCCAGTGCTTC.

This clonotype was seen a handful of times. The genes are TRBV6-2 or TRBV6-3 and TRBJ1-1, with 8 bases lining up with TRBD1. Germline V lookup: CDR1 MNHEY, CDR2 SVGEGT. V shed 8 bases and J 6 bases; nucleotides not matched to a gene: 5. The CDR3 is 12 residues long. CDR3 in DNA: TGTGCCAGCGGACAGGGTGAGGCTGAAGCTTTCTTT. As protein: CASGQGEAEAFF.

In its sample, this clonotype was seen many times. The rearrangement uses TRBV30 and TRBJ2-2; 8 bases match TRBD2. The CDR3 is 16 amino acids. Germline trimming cut 0 bases from V and 8 bases from J; bases unmatched to any gene: 11. Germline V CDR1 and CDR2: GTSNPN, SVGIG (reference sequence). CDR3 nucleotide sequence: TGTGCCTGGAGTGTTATGGGACTAGGGTCGACTGGGGAGCTGTTTTTT. Translation gives CAWSVMGLGSTGELFF. Full variable domain (outside the CDR3, taken from reference TRBV30 and TRBJ2-2): SQTIHQWPATLVQPVGSPLSLECTVEGTSNPNLYWYRQAAGRGLQLLFYSVGIGQISSEVPQNLSASRPQDRQFILSSKKLLLSDSGFYLCAWSVMGLGSTGELFFGEGSRLTVL.